This T cell receptor (beta chain) was recovered during a study of T cell responses to AZD1222 COVID-19 vaccine. Study results and caveats: The peak T cell response came first, and repertoires were sampled only after it. Females made up more of the donors, who were largely white British, and clonal diversity may have come out too low.

As to this clone: Its cognate antigen is unknown.

Some clones are missing from TCRdb's copy, which holds only in-frame ones; the method was immunoSEQ multiplex PCR. The sample consists of 120,000 or so clones, less than 95% of them appearing once. This CDR3 comprises 13 residues. Germline-derived CDR1 and CDR2 are LNHDA and SQIVND (reference sequence). V lost 6 bases and J lost 1, with 9 bases in between. V gene TRBV19 combines with J gene TRBJ1-2, with unresolved D. This sample comprised peripheral blood, obtained on day 0 of AZD1222 vaccination. This clonotype was obtained from an adult in good health. In DNA, the CDR3 is TGTGCCAGTAGCAATCAGAATAACTATGGCTACACCTTC. This codes for CASSNQNNYGYTF. The whole variable domain, filled in from reference TRBV19 and TRBJ1-2, reads DGGITQSPKYLFRKEGQNVTLSCEQNLNHDAMYWYRQDPGQGLRLIYYSQIVNDFQKGDIAEGYSVSREKKESFPLTVTSAQKNPTAFYLCASSNQNNYGYTFGSGTRLTVV.